The source of this T cell receptor (beta chain) is a study of blood T cells in healthy people across ages. Caucasian, healthy and from Russia, the donors were aged between 6 and 90. Each sample gave at least 7 million isolated PBMCs. CDR3 size: 16 residues. V lost 1 base and J 3 bases, leaving 15 bases between the germline ends. CDR1 and CDR2 from the germline V gene are DFQATT and SNEGSKA (reference sequence). Next came a second PCR, run for roughly 7 to 12 cycles, which used a sample-barcoded 5' primer along with a J-beta primer mix. A minimum of 2.5 million CDR3-containing paired-end reads was obtained for each sample. One entry per CDR3 protein results from TCRdb running MiXCR on the 5' RACE reads. The sample lists approximately 1.5 million distinct CDR3 sequences, roughly a third seen once, with approximately 11% in the top ten.

Specimen: blood. The sequence was obtained from a woman in her 30s in good health. The chain is built from TRBV20-1 and TRBJ1-4; D might be TRBD1 (6 bases). The chain's CDR3 is CSARVRGARSNEKLFF. The CDR3 DNA reads as TGCAGTGCTAGAGTGCGGGGGGCGCGGTCTAATGAAAAACTGTTTTTT.